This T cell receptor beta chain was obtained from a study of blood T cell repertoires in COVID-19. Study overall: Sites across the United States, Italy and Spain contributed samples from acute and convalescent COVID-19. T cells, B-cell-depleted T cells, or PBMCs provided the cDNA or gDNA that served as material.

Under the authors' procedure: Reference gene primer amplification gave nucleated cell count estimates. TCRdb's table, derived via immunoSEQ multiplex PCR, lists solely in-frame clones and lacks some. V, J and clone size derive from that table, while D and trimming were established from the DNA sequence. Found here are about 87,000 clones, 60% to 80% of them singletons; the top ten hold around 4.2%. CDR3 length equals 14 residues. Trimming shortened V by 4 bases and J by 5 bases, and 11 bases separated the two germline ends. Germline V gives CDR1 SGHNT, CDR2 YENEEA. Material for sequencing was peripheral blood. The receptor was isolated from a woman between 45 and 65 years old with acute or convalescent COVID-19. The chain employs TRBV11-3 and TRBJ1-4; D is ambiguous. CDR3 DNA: TGTGCCAGCAGCTCACGGAGGCGAAATGAAAAACTGTTTTTT. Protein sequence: CASSSRRRNEKLFF.